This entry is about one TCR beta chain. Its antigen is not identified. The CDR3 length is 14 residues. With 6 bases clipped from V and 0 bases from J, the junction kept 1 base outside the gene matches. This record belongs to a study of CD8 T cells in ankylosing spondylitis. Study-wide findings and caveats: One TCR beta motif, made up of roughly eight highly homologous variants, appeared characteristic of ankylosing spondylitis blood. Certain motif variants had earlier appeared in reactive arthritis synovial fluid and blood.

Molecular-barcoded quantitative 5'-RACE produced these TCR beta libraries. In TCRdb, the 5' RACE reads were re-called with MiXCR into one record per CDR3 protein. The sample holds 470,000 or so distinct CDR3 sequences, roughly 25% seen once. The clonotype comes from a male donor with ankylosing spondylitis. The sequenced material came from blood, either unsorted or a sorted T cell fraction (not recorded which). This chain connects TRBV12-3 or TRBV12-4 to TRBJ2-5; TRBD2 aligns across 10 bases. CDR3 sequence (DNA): TGTGCCAGCAGGGGACTAGCGTACCAAGAGACCCAGTACTTC. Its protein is CASRGLAYQETQYF.